The 20 T cell receptor beta chains reported below all come from one sample, sequenced in a study of T cell responses to AZD1222 COVID-19 vaccine. Sequencing was performed with immunoSEQ multiplex PCR; in TCRdb, only in-frame clones are kept and a portion is missing. Of 53,000 or so clones listed, about four fifths were seen once; the top ten hold more than 20%. The input for sequencing was peripheral blood, taken on day 0 of AZD1222 vaccination. Every receptor here comes from an adult in good health.

The chain carries TRBV19 and TRBJ2-1, with TRBD2 matching over 8 bases. Unmatched junction bases numbered 6, after V lost 7 bases and J lost 4 bases. Germline values: CDR1 LNHDA, CDR2 SQIVND (reference sequence). The CDR3 is made up of 14 amino acids. The CDR3 DNA reads as TGTGCCAGTAAAAAGCGGGAGTCTTACAATGAGCAGTTCTTC. Amino acids: CASKKRESYNEQFF. The full variable domain, in which reference TRBV19 and TRBJ2-1 provide the parts outside the CDR3, is DGGITQSPKYLFRKEGQNVTLSCEQNLNHDAMYWYRQDPGQGLRLIYYSQIVNDFQKGDIAEGYSVSREKKESFPLTVTSAQKNPTAFYLCASKKRESYNEQFFGPGTRLTVL.

V is TRBV19 and J is TRBJ2-5, with D possibly TRBD2 on 6 matching bases. The CDR3 has 13 residues. The V and J ends lost 5 bases and 2 bases respectively, with 9 bases between them. Germline V gene sequence: CDR1 LNHDA, CDR2 SQIVND (reference sequence). CDR3 protein: CASSSSGQETQYF. As DNA, the CDR3 is TGTGCCAGTAGTTCCAGCGGGCAAGAGACCCAGTACTTC. Complete variable domain (other parts from reference TRBV19 and TRBJ2-5): DGGITQSPKYLFRKEGQNVTLSCEQNLNHDAMYWYRQDPGQGLRLIYYSQIVNDFQKGDIAEGYSVSREKKESFPLTVTSAQKNPTAFYLCASSSSGQETQYFGPGTRLLVL.

This clone was picked up one time. The CDR3 DNA sequence: TGCAGTGGTGGACAGGTCTACGAGCAGTACTTC. Encoded protein: CSGGQVYEQYF. J is TRBJ2-7 and V is TRBV29-1; 7 positions agree with TRBD1. The germline V gene has CDR1 SQVTM and CDR2 ANQGSEA. The CDR3 extends over 11 amino acids.

This chain connects TRBV30 to TRBJ1-1; a possible D gene is TRBD1 (6 bases). The CDR3 consists of 14 residues. Per the germline V gene, CDR1 is GTSNPN and CDR2 is SVGIG (reference sequence). With 2 bases removed from V and 4 bases from J, the gap between germline ends came to 14 bases. The CDR3 reads CAWSRALGGTEAFF. CDR3 DNA sequence: TGTGCCTGGAGTAGGGCTTTAGGGGGCACTGAAGCTTTCTTT.

This chain connects TRBV7-3 to TRBJ2-3, with D perhaps matching TRBD2 (5 bases). Trimming shortened V by 2 bases and J by 6 bases, and 12 bases separated the two germline ends. The CDR3 loop spans 14 amino acids. Germline V gene lookup returns CDR1 SGHTA and CDR2 FQGTGA. The CDR3 reads CASSLLARTDTQYF. The CDR3 nucleotides read TGTGCCAGCAGCTTACTAGCCCGAACGGATACGCAGTATTTT.

This clone was recorded only once. The chain joins TRBV12-5 to TRBJ2-2; tentatively, D is TRBD1 (6 bases). The CDR3 covers 15 residues. Germline CDR1 LGHNT, CDR2 FRNRAP. Trimming cost V 5 bases and J 4 bases, with 14 bases left between them. CDR3 in DNA: TGTGCTAGTGGTACCTACAGGGTTTTCACCGGGGAGCTGTTTTTT. It specifies CASGTYRVFTGELFF.

The chain links TRBV7-3 to TRBJ2-1; 7 bases align to TRBD1. CDR3 size: 16 residues. The germline CDR1 and CDR2 sequences are SGHTA and FQGTGA. The junction had 12 bases not matched to a gene; V was cut back by 5 bases and J by 5 bases. In DNA form, the CDR3 reads TGTGCCAGCAGCCCCCCAACCACAGGGGATGACAATGAGCAGTTCTTC. Its translation: CASSPPTTGDDNEQFF.

This sequence joins TRBV15 and TRBJ2-5, with no clear D. CDR3 length equals 14 residues. The germline V gene encodes CDR1 LNHNV and CDR2 YYDKDF (reference sequence). The germline V and J ends were trimmed by 0 bases and 4 bases, with 9 bases remaining between them. CDR3 region: CATSRDLARETQYF. The CDR3 DNA sequence: TGTGCCACCAGCAGAGATCTGGCCAGAGAGACCCAGTACTTC.

V gene TRBV4-1 combines with J gene TRBJ1-2; possibly TRBD1 for D (5 bases). Germline V gene data show CDR1 as MGHRA and CDR2 as YSYEKL. The germline V and J ends were trimmed by 0 bases and 2 bases, with 13 bases remaining between them. CDR3 length: 16 residues. In DNA form, the CDR3 reads TGCGCCAGCAGCCAAGAGCTGGGGGGTACGAACTATGGCTACACCTTC. Residues: CASSQELGGTNYGYTF.

CDR3 sequence reads: CAISEGGPSYEQYF. The CDR3 DNA reads as TGTGCCATCAGTGAGGGCGGGCCCTCCTACGAGCAGTACTTC. The chain joins TRBV10-3 to TRBJ2-7, with a possible D match to TRBD2 (5 bases). Germline V gene data show CDR1 as ENHRY and CDR2 as SYGVKD. Trimming took off 2 bases at V and 0 bases at J, with 8 bases between the two ends. This CDR3 spans 14 amino acids.

The chain combines TRBV30 with TRBJ1-2; D not certain. The CDR3 is made up of 14 amino acids. Germline values: CDR1 GTSNPN, CDR2 SVGIG (reference sequence). V lost 1 base and J 4 bases, leaving 13 bases between the germline ends. This chain's CDR3 is CAWSDLTGSYGYTF. The CDR3, as DNA: TGTGCCTGGAGTGACCTAACCGGGAGCTATGGCTACACCTTC.

J is TRBJ2-2 and V is TRBV6-1; D possibly corresponds to TRBD1 (6 bases). V was clipped by 4 bases and J by 1 base, with 16 bases between them. CDR1 MNHNS and CDR2 SASEGT come from the germline V gene. The CDR3 runs 17 residues. This chain's CDR3 is CASSVRRSGQNTGELFF. The CDR3 DNA is TGTGCCAGCAGTGTTCGGAGGTCGGGACAGAACACCGGGGAGCTGTTTTTT.

The chain employs TRBV27 and TRBJ2-5; D may be TRBD1 (6 bases). The CDR3 runs 13 residues. The V end lost 6 bases, the J end lost 5 bases, and 13 bases lay between the germline ends. The germline CDR1 and CDR2 sequences are MNHEY and SMNVEV (reference sequence). This CDR3 reads CASRLTGTETQYF. The CDR3 DNA is TGTGCCAGCAGGTTGACAGGAACCGAGACCCAGTACTTC.

The chain employs TRBV11-3 and TRBJ1-1, with D unresolved. Germline V gene data show CDR1 as SGHNT and CDR2 as YENEEA. The CDR3 runs to 11 residues. V was shortened by 5 bases and J by 8 bases, with 9 bases between the two germline ends. CDR3 in amino acids: CASSRAREAFF. CDR3 DNA: TGTGCCAGCAGCCGGGCCAGGGAAGCTTTCTTT. Using reference TRBV11-3 and TRBJ1-1 for the parts outside the CDR3, the full variable domain is EAGVVQSPRYKIIEKKQPVAFWCNPISGHNTLYWYLQNLGQGPELLIRYENEEAVDDSQLPKDRFSAERLKGVDSTLKIQPAELGDSAVYLCASSRAREAFFGQGTRLTVV.

The chain carries TRBV19 and TRBJ2-1; D remains unclear. The CDR3 contains 13 residues. Trimming cost V 9 bases and J 5 bases, with 14 bases left between them. Germline-derived CDR1 and CDR2 are LNHDA and SQIVND (reference sequence). DNA of the CDR3: TGTGCCAGCGGGTCTTATCGGAACAATGAGCAGTTCTTC. Protein sequence: CASGSYRNNEQFF.

This chain uses TRBV7-2 with TRBJ2-2, with TRBD2 identical over 8 bases. The junction had 8 bases not matched to a gene; V was cut back by 6 bases and J by 2 bases. The CDR3 covers 16 residues. Germline V gives CDR1 SGHTA, CDR2 FQGNSA. The DNA of the CDR3 is TGTGCCAGCAGATCTACCGGGACTAGAAACACCGGGGAGCTGTTTTTT. As protein: CASRSTGTRNTGELFF.

The table lists this clone with a count of one. V usage is TRBV23-1 and J usage is TRBJ1-2; a weak D match, TRBD1 (5 bases). TRBV23-1 falls under the ORF class, with uncertain function. This CDR3 is built from 16 residues. Trimming shortened V by 0 bases and J by 1 base, and 12 bases separated the two germline ends. Here the CDR3 reads CASSQSKGQGNYGYTF. The CDR3 DNA is TGCGCCAGCAGTCAATCAAAGGGTCAGGGTAACTATGGCTACACCTTC.

The chain recombines TRBV9 with TRBJ2-7, with 8 bases lining up with TRBD2. V gave up 0 bases and J gave up 2 bases; unmatched junction bases: 4. This CDR3 has 15 residues. Germline CDR1 and CDR2: SGDLS and YYNGEE. In DNA form, the CDR3 reads TGTGCCAGCAGCGTAGGTCTAGCGGGCCCCTACGAGCAGTACTTC. Amino acid sequence: CASSVGLAGPYEQYF.

CDR3 bases: TGTGCCAGCAGCTTGGACAGGTCCTATGGCTACACCTTC. Protein: CASSLDRSYGYTF. This chain uses TRBV5-6 with TRBJ1-2, with D possibly matching TRBD1 (5 bases). CDR3 size: 13 residues. CDR1 is SGHDT and CDR2 is YYEEEE in the germline V gene. The V and J ends lost 0 bases and 4 bases respectively, with 7 bases between them. The complete variable domain, with remaining parts taken from reference TRBV5-6 and TRBJ1-2, reads DAGVTQSPTHLIKTRGQQVTLRCSPKSGHDTVSWYQQALGQGPQFIFQYYEEEERQRGNFPDRFSGHQFPNYSSELNVNALLLGDSALYLCASSLDRSYGYTFGSGTRLTVV.

This clone was seen once. V usage is TRBV19 and J usage is TRBJ1-4; weak D call: TRBD1 (5 bases). The CDR3 consists of 14 residues. Germline lookup yields CDR1 LNHDA and CDR2 SQIVND (reference sequence). V was clipped by 3 bases and J by 7 bases, with 12 bases between them. The CDR3, as DNA: TGTGCCAGTAGTATCTCCGGGGCGGGTGAAAAACTGTTTTTT. Residues: CASSISGAGEKLFF.